This passage covers 9 T cell receptor beta chains from one sample sequenced in a study of Graves' ophthalmopathy and Graves' hyperthyroidism. Amplification of TCR beta CDR3 regions used RNA transcripts. Second-round multiplex PCR followed a first-round RT-PCR using HTBI primers. TCRdb used MiXCR to reprocess the multiplex PCR reads, holding one entry per CDR3 protein. The sample has hundreds of thousands of distinct CDR3 sequences, 15% seen once. Sequencing was carried out using peripheral blood. The receptors stem from a woman aged 18 to 35 with stable Graves' hyperthyroidism.

The sample holds many counts of this clonotype. This rearrangement joins TRBV19 to TRBJ2-2; a possible D gene is TRBD2 (6 bases). The V gene lost 5 bases and the J gene lost 6 bases, with 16 bases spanning the gap. CDR3 length equals 15 residues. CDR1 is LNHDA, CDR2 SQIVND, per germline (reference sequence). The CDR3 here is CASSPYGGSAGELFF. The CDR3 DNA is TGTGCCAGTAGTCCCTACGGGGGAAGTGCCGGGGAGCTGTTTTTT.

This clonotype has at least ten counts. The chain employs TRBV19 and TRBJ1-1, with 8 bases lining up with TRBD1. The ends lost 7 bases at V and 1 base at J; junction bases unmatched: 14. The germline gives CDR1 LNHDA, CDR2 SQIVND (reference sequence). CDR3 size: 17 residues. The CDR3 nucleotides are TGTGCCAGTACCAACCTGACAGGGGTCTTAGGGAACACTGAAGCTTTCTTT. The encoded protein is CASTNLTGVLGNTEAFF.

This clonotype was recorded at least ten times. Here the CDR3 reads CSARDSTGDYGYTF. The CDR3 DNA sequence: TGCAGTGCTAGAGACTCGACAGGAGACTATGGCTACACCTTC. The chain is built from TRBV20-1 and TRBJ1-2, with TRBD1 as a possible D gene (6 bases). Trimming removed 0 bases at V and 3 bases at J, with 11 bases between. The CDR3 runs to 14 residues. The V gene's germline CDR1 is DFQATT and CDR2 SNEGSKA (reference sequence).

This clonotype showed up many times. The chain carries TRBV20-1 and TRBJ2-7; 7 bases map to TRBD1. Looked up from germline, CDR1 is DFQATT and CDR2 is SNEGSKA (reference sequence). The CDR3 loop spans 14 amino acids. V dropped 2 bases and J dropped 5; count of bases not matched to a gene: 9. The CDR3 here is CSARRGDRDHEQYF. CDR3 coding DNA: TGCAGTGCTAGAAGGGGCGACAGGGATCACGAGCAGTACTTC.

This clonotype has ten or more counts. The chain is built from TRBV12-5 and TRBJ2-2; D unclear. Per germline, CDR1 LGHNT and CDR2 FRNRAP. V gave up 8 bases and J gave up 0 bases, with 16 bases separating them. This CDR3 has 16 amino acids. CDR3 in DNA: TGTGCTAGTATGGGCTTGGCGGCAACGAACACCGGGGAGCTGTTTTTT. This gives the protein CASMGLAATNTGELFF. The full variable domain, rest sourced from reference TRBV12-5 and TRBJ2-2, is DARVTQTPRHKVTEMGQEVTMRCQPILGHNTVFWYRQTMMQGLELLAYFRNRAPLDDSGMPKDRFSAEMPDATLATLKIQPSEPRDSAVYFCASMGLAATNTGELFFGEGSRLTVL.

This clonotype was observed at least ten times. This sequence joins TRBV11-2 and TRBJ1-2, with D tentatively TRBD1 (5 bases). The CDR3 has 13 amino acids. V dropped 7 bases and J dropped 7 bases, with 16 bases sitting between them. Germline V CDR1 and CDR2: SGHAT, FQNNGV. CDR3 DNA sequence: TGTGCCAGCACCTTCAGGGCCGGGGGTGGCTACACCTTC. The encoded protein is CASTFRAGGGYTF.

At least ten counts were recorded for this clonotype. J is TRBJ1-2 and V is TRBV12-3 or TRBV12-4; tentatively, D is TRBD1 (5 bases). V gave up 5 bases and J gave up 1 base, with 14 bases separating them. There are 15 residues in the CDR3. The CDR3 sequence is CASSPRKGINYGYTF. The CDR3 DNA follows: TGTGCCAGCAGTCCCCGTAAGGGGATTAACTATGGCTACACCTTC.

At least ten counts were recorded for this clonotype. The J gene is TRBJ2-2, the V gene TRBV9; maybe TRBD2 (6 bases). CDR1 and CDR2 (germline): SGDLS, YYNGEE. V gave up 3 bases and J gave up 5 bases, with 11 bases separating them. This CDR3 spans 14 amino acids. This chain's CDR3 is CASSAGTGTGELFF. DNA for the CDR3: TGTGCCAGCAGCGCCGGGACTGGGACCGGGGAGCTGTTTTTT.

The gene calls are TRBV14 and TRBJ2-7; D ambiguous. This CDR3 is built from 13 residues. Germline values: CDR1 SGHDN, CDR2 FVKESK. Trimming removed 2 bases from V and 3 bases from J, with 8 bases in between. The CDR3 reads CASSQRAHYEQYF. The CDR3 DNA follows: TGTGCCAGCAGCCAACGGGCCCACTACGAGCAGTACTTC.